A selection of T cell receptor beta chains follows, all from one sample in a study of cytomegalovirus exposure and HLA in healthy donors. Assay used: immunoSEQ multiplex PCR; TCRdb lists only in-frame clones, some missing. The sample has over 200,000 clones, approximately 80% seen once; the top ten hold more than 0.45%. The material sequenced was PBMCs. The receptors here all came from a woman aged 40 to 50 in good health and CMV-seronegative. The conserved cysteine and the conserved F or W are not part of the CDR3 here. A D gene is named only where the DNA matches it firmly. Clone size, where shown, is once, few, many, or a class for clones that have expanded.

TRBJ2-7 TRBV7-2 TRBD1 . ASSLGTGGEQY
TRBJ2-7 TRBV4-1 TRBD1 . ASSQIPTGGAYEQY
TRBJ2-2 TRBV9 . . ASSSTGLDTGELF
TRBJ1-5 TRBV9 . . ASSGAGLNQPQH
TRBJ2-7 TRBV29-1 TRBD2 . SVENLAGGYEQY
TRBJ2-3 TRBV2 TRBD2 once ASSPPRFGGGNRADTQY
TRBJ2-1 TRBV5-6 TRBD2 . ASSLRGLAGGWHYNEQF
TRBJ2-6 TRBV19 . few ASIRKHVSSGANVLT
TRBJ1-2 TRBV13 . . ASSSKQGAQNYGYT
TRBJ1-2 TRBV7-2 . . ASSLAHNYGYT
TRBJ1-1 TRBV30 TRBD1 . AWDRGLNTEAF
TRBJ1-2 TRBV5-6 . . ASSLRGGYGYT
TRBJ2-5 TRBV9 TRBD2 . ASSQDPGRVETQY
. TRBV18 TRBD2 . ASSPTSGSSYEQY
TRBJ2-5 TRBV6-1 TRBD2 . ASSAASGGLQETQY
TRBJ2-5 TRBV27 TRBD1 . ASSRVGTGGQETQY
TRBJ1-1 TRBV6-5 . . ASTQGGQNTEAF
TRBJ1-2 TRBV5-1 TRBD1 . ASSLGGQGADGYT
TRBJ2-1 TRBV27 . . ASSTRRGPYNEQF
TRBJ2-5 TRBV5-1 . . ASSLGAQETQY
TRBJ1-6 TRBV7-3 . once ASSYQTAGSPLH
TRBJ2-3 TRBV19 TRBD1 . ASSIEGQGGDTQY
TRBJ2-1 TRBV5-1 . . ASSLEGGMGGASDEQF
TRBJ1-4 TRBV27 . . ASSLVGAGNEKLF
TRBJ1-5 TRBV6-5 . . ASRSRRSPNQPQH
TRBJ1-2 TRBV5-4 . . ASSSRPSGYT